The present T cell receptor beta chain was sequenced within a study of regulatory T cells in long-lasting Graves disease. Arm-PCR of CDR3 regions and iRepertoire HTBI primers were used to build TCR beta libraries. TCRdb itself ran the multiplex PCR reads through MiXCR, one entry per CDR3 protein. This sample has 550,000 to 700,000 distinct CDR3 sequences, with roughly 15% found just once. CDR1 is KGHSH and CDR2 is LQKENI in the germline V gene. The CDR3 loop spans 13 amino acids. V lost 4 bases and J 3 bases, leaving 10 bases between the germline ends. Time point reported: newly diagnosed GD, antithyroid drugs for less than 3 months. With RNA extracted from PBMCs as input, the TCR library was made. The sample also formed part of further work on T cells in Graves' hyperthyroidism and ophthalmopathy.

The gene calls are TRBV18 and TRBJ2-7; D possibly corresponds to TRBD2 (5 bases). The receptor's source is a man aged 18 to 35 with Graves disease. Here the sequenced sample was peripheral blood mononuclear cells (PBMCs), taken at new diagnosis, from a patient treated with antithyroid drugs. The CDR3 DNA is TGTGCCAGCTCACGAGAGGGATTCTACGAGCAGTACTTC. As protein: CASSREGFYEQYF.